This T cell receptor (beta chain) was recorded in a study of cytomegalovirus exposure and HLA in healthy donors. Primers included in the PCR were 60 Vbeta and 13 Jbeta primers. Sequenced by immunoSEQ multiplex PCR; TCRdb stores in-frame clones only, minus some. The sample carries about 130,000 clones, roughly 77% recorded once. The germline gives CDR1 SQVTM, CDR2 ANQGSEA. Trimming took 2 bases from V and 4 from J, leaving 9 bases between them. The CDR3 extends over 13 amino acids. A few counts support this clone. Antigen unknown. Whole-study results and caveats: Researchers counted roughly 150 TCR beta chains as cytomegalovirus-associated.

The chain couples TRBV29-1 to TRBJ2-4; no clear D gene. This clonotype originated in a man aged 25-45 years in good health and CMV-seronegative. Input material: PBMCs. The CDR3 loop is CSVEREAKNIQYF. Here the CDR3 DNA reads TGCAGCGTTGAACGCGAGGCAAAAAACATTCAGTACTTC.